This T cell receptor (beta chain) was captured in a study of OX40 agonist ivuxolimab in advanced cancers. The overall study: The eligibility criteria allowed prior anti-PD-1, anti-PD-L1 or anti-CTLA-4 therapy, and about 40% had some. Three patients, one with hepatocellular carcinoma and two with cutaneous melanoma, responded partially. Study results and limitations: In general, CD8+ T cells held more expanded clones than CD4+ did, on average. Partial responders treated at 0.1-3.0 mg/kg exhibited clonal expansion among the lowest measured.

This CDR3 is built from 16 residues. Germline values: CDR1 SNHLY, CDR2 FYNNEI. V was clipped by 2 bases and J by 1 base, with 13 bases between them. Only in-frame clones appear in the TCRdb table, and some are missing; sequencing was by immunoSEQ multiplex PCR. The sample includes about 83,000 clones, around nine tenths of them seen just once. Remarks on this clone: Its antigen is currently unknown.

The sample here was CD4+ or CD8+ T cells sorted from blood, taken in a trial of the OX40 agonist ivuxolimab. The V gene is TRBV2, the J gene TRBJ2-3, with D possibly TRBD2 on 5 matching bases. This TCR was recovered from an adult with an advanced solid tumor such as melanoma, head and neck, liver or kidney cancer. CDR3 loop: CASSERGLRGTDTQYF. The CDR3 nucleotides are TGTGCCAGCAGTGAACGAGGTCTGCGGGGCACAGATACGCAGTATTTT. Full variable domain (missing parts from reference TRBV2 and TRBJ2-3): EPEVTQTPSHQVTQMGQEVILRCVPISNHLYFYWYRQILGQKVEFLVSFYNNEISEKSEIFDDQFSVERPDGSNFTLKIRSTKLEDSAMYFCASSERGLRGTDTQYFGPGTRLTVL.